These 8 T cell receptor beta chains originate from one sample sequenced in a study of T cell clones after liver transplantation. Produced via immunoSEQ multiplex PCR; TCRdb's table is partial and in-frame only. Of approximately 55,000 clones listed, 55% to 75% are singletons. The starting material was CD4+ T cells from blood, obtained 54 months after liver transplant. These receptors were collected from a human patient who received a liver transplant. Some T cells may be graft donor cells.

The V gene is TRBV9, the J gene TRBJ2-7; TRBD2 matches 9 bases. The V gene's germline CDR1 is SGDLS and CDR2 YYNGEE. The CDR3 totals 15 residues. J lost 2 bases, V lost 0 bases, and 3 bases had no gene match. CDR3 amino acids: CASSVASGVPYEQYF. As DNA, the CDR3 is TGTGCCAGCAGCGTAGCTAGCGGGGTCCCCTACGAGCAGTACTTC.

J is TRBJ1-5 and V is TRBV30, with TRBD1 as a possible D gene (6 bases). CDR3 length: 13 residues. CDR1 is GTSNPN, CDR2 SVGIG, per germline (reference sequence). Trimming pared 3 bases from V and 6 bases from J, leaving 12 bases between. The CDR3 loop reads CAWSTGRSQPQHF. Written as DNA, the CDR3 is TGTGCCTGGAGCACAGGGAGAAGTCAGCCCCAGCATTTT.

The chain uses TRBV4-1 and TRBJ1-5, with D uncertain. The V end was cut by 1 base, the J end by 1 base, with 8 bases between. The CDR3 length is 15 residues. Germline V gene lookup returns CDR1 MGHRA and CDR2 YSYEKL. The CDR3 DNA sequence: TGCGCCAGCAGCCAAGTCGAGGGAAGCAATCAGCCCCAGCATTTT. It is translated as CASSQVEGSNQPQHF.

The V gene is TRBV28, the J gene TRBJ2-2; D may be TRBD2 (6 bases). Germline-derived CDR1 and CDR2 are MDHEN and SYDVKM. V was cut by 2 bases and J by 5 bases, with 12 bases left in between. CDR3 length equals 15 residues. The CDR3 sequence: CASSLDLGGTGELFF. DNA for the CDR3: TGTGCCAGCAGTTTAGACCTCGGGGGAACCGGGGAGCTGTTTTTT.

The chain combines TRBV9 with TRBJ1-4; D remains ambiguous. The CDR3 is made up of 15 amino acids. Trimming removed 3 bases from V and 0 bases from J, with 9 bases in between. Germline V gives CDR1 SGDLS, CDR2 YYNGEE. The CDR3: CASSAYTATNEKLFF. In DNA, the CDR3 is TGTGCCAGCAGCGCGTACACAGCAACTAATGAAAAACTGTTTTTT.

This rearrangement joins TRBV28 to TRBJ1-5, with 10 bases matching TRBD1. Germline loops: CDR1 MDHEN, CDR2 SYDVKM. V shed 6 bases, J shed 4 bases, and the junction held 6 bases outside the gene matches. This CDR3 has 15 amino acids. CDR3 amino acids: CASRWTGGTNQPQHF. The CDR3 DNA reads TGTGCCAGCAGGTGGACAGGGGGGACGAATCAGCCCCAGCATTTT. The full variable domain, completed using reference TRBV28 and TRBJ1-5, is DVKVTQSSRYLVKRTGEKVFLECVQDMDHENMFWYRQDPGLGLRLIYFSYDVKMKEKGDIPEGYSVSREKKERFSLILESASTNQTSMYLCASRWTGGTNQPQHFGDGTRLSIL.

This clone has just a few counts. V is TRBV5-4 and J is TRBJ1-3; perhaps TRBD1 as D (6 bases). The V and J ends lost 5 bases and 3 bases respectively, with 12 bases between them. This CDR3 region has 14 residues. Germline CDR1 and CDR2: SGHNT and YYREEE (reference sequence). The CDR3 is CASSLTGGGNTIYF. As DNA, the CDR3 is TGTGCCAGCAGTTTGACAGGAGGTGGAAACACCATATATTTT. Together with reference TRBV5-4 and TRBJ1-3, the CDR3 gives the full variable domain: ETGVTQSPTHLIKTRGQQVTLRCSSQSGHNTVSWYQQALGQGPQFIFQYYREEENGRGNFPPRFSGLQFPNYSSELNVNALELDDSALYLCASSLTGGGNTIYFGEGSWLTVV.

The chain recombines TRBV19 with TRBJ2-3; a possible D gene is TRBD1 (5 bases). The CDR3 has 17 residues. Germline-derived CDR1 and CDR2 are LNHDA and SQIVND (reference sequence). Trimming removed 6 bases at V and 1 base at J, with 20 bases between. The CDR3 is CASRKGVLRTGTDTQYF. The CDR3 DNA reads TGTGCCAGTAGAAAAGGGGTCCTTCGGACGGGCACAGATACGCAGTATTTT.